Listed below are T cell receptor beta chains from one sample, sequenced in a study of T cells in Graves' hyperthyroidism and ophthalmopathy. TCRdb used MiXCR to reprocess the multiplex PCR reads, holding one entry per CDR3 protein. This table has hundreds of thousands of distinct CDR3 sequences, about 15% appearing once. Material: blood. The source of these receptors is a woman aged 40 to 50 with Graves' ophthalmopathy. Each CDR3 is given with its conserved first and last residue. The D gene is left open where the match is weak. Where a row states a size, it is once, few, many or the class of an expanded clone; other rows omit it.

TRBJ2-5,TRBD2,NA,TRBV12-3/TRBV12-4,TGTGCCAGCAGTTTCGGGGGGATCCCAGAGACCCAGTACTTC,CASSFGGIPETQYF
TRBJ2-7,TRBD2,NA,TRBV5-1,TGCGCCAGCAGCCCGCTTTCAGCGGGAGTCGGCGAGCAGTACTTC,CASSPLSAGVGEQYF
TRBJ2-7,NA,NA,TRBV6-1,TGTAGCGGTGATATCTCCTACGAGCAGTACTTC,CSGDISYEQYF
TRBJ1-1,TRBD1,NA,TRBV6-2/TRBV6-3,TGTGCCAGCAGTTACTGGCGCAGGGGGTCTGTTGAAGCTTTCTTT,CASSYWRRGSVEAFF
TRBJ1-5,NA,many,TRBV6-1,TGTGCCAGCAGTCCGGGTAACAGGGCTGATCAGCCCCAGCATTTT,CASSPGNRADQPQHF
TRBJ2-5,NA,many,TRBV2,TGTGCCAGCAGCCATATCCTGGCTGGGAAATGGACCCAGTACTTC,CASSHILAGKWTQYF
TRBJ2-5,TRBD2,NA,TRBV11-3,TGTGCCAGCGCGGGGGGTTGGGAGACCCAGTACTTC,CASAGGWETQYF
TRBJ1-1,TRBD1,many,TRBV19,TGTGCCAGTAGTGAGGACAGGGGAAGAACTGAAGCTTTCTTT,CASSEDRGRTEAFF
TRBJ2-7,NA,few,TRBV10-3,TGTGCCATCAGTCTCTCGCTGGGCCGACAGTACTTC,CAISLSLGRQYF
TRBJ2-6,NA,many,TRBV27,TGTGCCAGCAGTTTTTTGGGCTCTGGGGCCAACGTCCTGACTTTC,CASSFLGSGANVLTF
TRBJ1-1,NA,many,TRBV29-1,TGCAGCGTTGTCAGGGTGAACACTGAAGCTTTCTTT,CSVVRVNTEAFF
TRBJ1-2,NA,many,TRBV19,TGTGCCAGTAGTATCTCTGGCTATGGCTACACCTTC,CASSISGYGYTF
TRBJ2-7,NA,NA,TRBV6-1,TGTGCCAGCAGTGAACTGGGACGAAGGACCCACTACGAGCAGTACTTC,CASSELGRRTHYEQYF
TRBJ1-5,TRBD1,NA,TRBV30,TGTGCCTGGAGTGGAGGGGGCGCGATTCAGCCCCAGCATTTT,CAWSGGGAIQPQHF
TRBJ2-2,TRBD2,NA,TRBV19,TGTGCCAGTAGTGTGGCTAGCGGGACCGGGGAGCTGTTTTTT,CASSVASGTGELFF
TRBJ2-3,NA,few,TRBV6-2/TRBV6-3,TGTGCCAGCAGTTACCTCCCCTATGCCGGGCCTTCAGATACGCAGTATTTT,CASSYLPYAGPSDTQYF
TRBJ2-5,TRBD2,few,TRBV4-1,TGCGCCAGCAGCCAAGGCTGGACTAGCGGCCAAGAGACCCAGTACTTC,CASSQGWTSGQETQYF
TRBJ1-4,TRBD1,NA,TRBV11-1,TGTGCCAGCAGCCAGGGGGCAGGGGGAGAGGAAAAACTGTTTTTT,CASSQGAGGEEKLFF
TRBJ2-7,NA,NA,TRBV7-2,TGTGCCAGCAGCTTAGGGAGACCGGCCTCCTACGAGCAGTACTTC,CASSLGRPASYEQYF
TRBJ2-7,TRBD2,few,TRBV5-1,TGCGCCAGCAGCTGGGGACTAGCGGGAGACTACGAGCAGTACTTC,CASSWGLAGDYEQYF
TRBJ2-7,TRBD1,many,TRBV19,TGTGCCAGTAGCCGAAAATCCGGGACAGGGACCTACGAGCAGTACTTC,CASSRKSGTGTYEQYF
TRBJ2-1,NA,many,TRBV20-1,TGCAGTGCTAGCGGGAGCTCCTACAATGAGCAGTTCTTC,CSASGSSYNEQFF
TRBJ2-2,TRBD2,many,TRBV11-2,TGTGCCAGCAGTCGACTAGCGGGAACCGGGGAGCTGTTTTTT,CASSRLAGTGELFF
TRBJ1-5,NA,many,TRBV27,TGTGCCAGCAGTTCAACCCCAGAAAGGCCCCAGCATTTT,CASSSTPERPQHF
TRBJ2-7,NA,many,TRBV6-5,TGTGCCAGCAGTTACTCGTGGGCCCGACCCGACGAGCAGTACTTC,CASSYSWARPDEQYF
TRBJ1-1,NA,many,TRBV12-3/TRBV12-4,TGTGCCAGCAGTCGAACAGTGGACACTGAAGCTTTCTTT,CASSRTVDTEAFF
TRBJ2-5,TRBD1,NA,TRBV7-9,TGTGCCAGCAGCTTCACCGGGACAGGGAGGGAGACCCAGTACTTC,CASSFTGTGRETQYF
TRBJ1-1,NA,few,TRBV7-8,TGTGCCAGCAGCACACCCCGCCGGGAGGGGTTGAACACTGAAGCTTTCTTT,CASSTPRREGLNTEAFF
TRBJ2-7,TRBD1,NA,TRBV5-1,TGCGCCAGCAGACTTTCTGGGACAGGGACCTATGAGCAGTACTTC,CASRLSGTGTYEQYF
TRBJ2-7,TRBD2,many,TRBV12-3/TRBV12-4,TGTGCCAGCAGCTTACGGACCCGGGAGGCCTACGAGCAGTACTTC,CASSLRTREAYEQYF
TRBJ2-6,NA,many,TRBV30,TGTGCCTGGAGTGAGGGCTCTGGGGCCAACGTCCTGACTTTC,CAWSEGSGANVLTF
TRBJ1-5,NA,NA,TRBV6-1,TGTGCCACCAGTGATCACTCCGCCGGTCAGCCCCAGCATTTT,CATSDHSAGQPQHF
TRBJ2-7,TRBD2,NA,TRBV9,TGTGCCAGCAGCGTGGGACTAGGGGCCTACGAGCAGTACTTC,CASSVGLGAYEQYF
TRBJ2-2,NA,many,TRBV9,TGTGCCAGCAGCGTAGCTCTCGGGGAGCTGTTTTTT,CASSVALGELFF
TRBJ1-2,NA,many,TRBV28,TGTGCCAGCAGTTTCAGGGGAAGAGGGAACTATGGCTACACCTTC,CASSFRGRGNYGYTF
TRBJ2-7,NA,many,TRBV12-3/TRBV12-4,TGTGCCAGCCGGATGGGGGGCTCCTACGAGCAGTACTTC,CASRMGGSYEQYF
TRBJ2-4,NA,many,TRBV7-2,TGTGCCAGCAGCTTGACCGGGGGTTTCGCGGCCAAAAACATTCAGTACTTC,CASSLTGGFAAKNIQYF
TRBJ2-7,NA,few,TRBV7-8,TGTGCCAGCAGCCCCCGAGGGGGGATCCAGGCCGAGCAGTACTTC,CASSPRGGIQAEQYF
TRBJ1-1,NA,many,TRBV28,TGTGCCAGCAGTTTTTCAGGGACGCGCCCTGGGACTGAAGCTTTCTTT,CASSFSGTRPGTEAFF
TRBJ2-7,TRBD1,NA,TRBV5-5,TGTGCCAGCAGCTTGGATTCCGGACAGGGGTCTTTGCGGTACTTC,CASSLDSGQGSLRYF
TRBJ2-4,TRBD1,many,TRBV12-3/TRBV12-4,TGTGCCAGCAGTTTTGGGACAGGGGGCTTAAACATTCAGTACTTC,CASSFGTGGLNIQYF
TRBJ2-5,NA,NA,TRBV28,TGTGCCAGCAGTCACACAGGGTTTGCCCAGTACTTC,CASSHTGFAQYF
TRBJ1-1,NA,many,TRBV18,TGTGCCAGCTCACCATGGGGGAACACTGAAGCTTTCTTT,CASSPWGNTEAFF
TRBJ2-2,NA,few,TRBV6-2/TRBV6-3,TGTGCCAGCGGGGTTGCCGGGGAGCTGTTTTTT,CASGVAGELFF
TRBJ2-4,TRBD2,many,TRBV4-1,TGCGCCAGCAGCCGGGGACTAGGGGAGGCCAAAAACATTCAGTACTTC,CASSRGLGEAKNIQYF
TRBJ2-5,TRBD1,many,TRBV27,TGTGCCAGCAGTTTAAGGGGGCCAGAGACCCAGTACTTC,CASSLRGPETQYF
TRBJ1-1,TRBD1,many,TRBV20-1,TGCAGTGCTGGGACAGGTAGGAAGAAGGACACTGAAGCTTTCTTT,CSAGTGRKKDTEAFF
TRBJ2-6,NA,many,TRBV15,TGTGCCACCAGCAGAGATCAAGGGTCTGGGGCCAACGTCCTGACTTTC,CATSRDQGSGANVLTF
TRBJ2-7,NA,NA,TRBV6-2/TRBV6-3,TGTGCCAGCAGTTACTCGACTCGTGCGTGGGTGCAGGCAAGCTCCTACGAGCAGTACTTC,CASSYSTRAWVQASSYEQYF
TRBJ1-1,TRBD1,many,TRBV9,TGTGCCAGCAGCTCGGACAGGCACACTGAAGCTTTCTTT,CASSSDRHTEAFF
TRBJ2-5,TRBD2,many,TRBV20-1,TGCAGTGCTGTTATTCTGGGACTAGTCCAAGAGACCCAGTACTTC,CSAVILGLVQETQYF